The present TCR beta chain was sequenced within a study of cytomegalovirus exposure and HLA in healthy donors. This clone occurred a few times. Its matching antigen is unknown. The ends were cut back, 10 bases at V and 1 base at J, with 17 bases in the middle. CDR1 and CDR2 from the germline V gene are MDHEN and SYDVKM. The CDR3 has 15 residues. General study points: Reportedly, diagnosis of cytomegalovirus status by the classifier showed high specificity and sensitivity.

PCR involved 60 Vbeta and 13 Jbeta primers. Produced via immunoSEQ multiplex PCR; TCRdb's table is partial and in-frame only. Here the sample spans some 170,000 clones, about three quarters being singletons. This receptor was taken from a woman aged 55-69 years in good health and CMV-seropositive. Sequenced input: PBMCs. J is TRBJ1-5 and V is TRBV28, with D maybe TRBD1 (6 bases). The CDR3 nucleotides read TGTGCCACCTGTAAACAGGGTCTGAGCAATCAGCCCCAGCATTTT. Its translation: CATCKQGLSNQPQHF.